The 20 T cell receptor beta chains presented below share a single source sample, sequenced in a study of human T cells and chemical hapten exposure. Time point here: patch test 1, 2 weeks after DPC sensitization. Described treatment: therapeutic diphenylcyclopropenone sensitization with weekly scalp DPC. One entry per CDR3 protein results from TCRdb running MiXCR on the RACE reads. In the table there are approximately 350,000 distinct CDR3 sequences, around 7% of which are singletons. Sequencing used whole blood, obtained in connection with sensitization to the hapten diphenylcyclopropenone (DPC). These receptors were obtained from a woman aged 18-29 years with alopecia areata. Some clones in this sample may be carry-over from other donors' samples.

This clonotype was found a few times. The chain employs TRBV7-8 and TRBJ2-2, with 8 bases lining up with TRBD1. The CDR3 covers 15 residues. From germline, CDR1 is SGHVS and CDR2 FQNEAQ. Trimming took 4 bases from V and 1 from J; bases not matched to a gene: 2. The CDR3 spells CASSSQGENTGELFF. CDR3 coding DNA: TGTGCCAGCAGCTCACAGGGGGAGAACACCGGGGAGCTGTTTTTT. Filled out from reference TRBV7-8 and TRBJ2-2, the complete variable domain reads GAGVSQSPRYKVAKRGQDVALRCDPISGHVSLFWYQQALGQGPEFLTYFQNEAQLDKSGLPSDRFFAERPEGSVSTLKIQRTQQEDSAVYLCASSSQGENTGELFFGEGSRLTVL.

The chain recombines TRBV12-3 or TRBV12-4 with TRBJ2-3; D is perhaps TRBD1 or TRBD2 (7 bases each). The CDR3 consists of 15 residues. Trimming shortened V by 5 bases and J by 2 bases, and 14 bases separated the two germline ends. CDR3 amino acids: CASSPRGGDTDTQYF. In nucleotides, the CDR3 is TGTGCCAGCAGTCCCAGGGGGGGGGACACAGATACGCAGTATTTT.

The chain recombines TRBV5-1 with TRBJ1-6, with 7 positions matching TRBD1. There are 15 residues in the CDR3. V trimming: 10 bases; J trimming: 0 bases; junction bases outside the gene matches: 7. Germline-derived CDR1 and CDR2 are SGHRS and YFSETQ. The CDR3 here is CAWDRNDSYNSPLHF. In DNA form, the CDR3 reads TGCGCCTGGGACAGAAACGACTCCTATAATTCACCCCTCCACTTT.

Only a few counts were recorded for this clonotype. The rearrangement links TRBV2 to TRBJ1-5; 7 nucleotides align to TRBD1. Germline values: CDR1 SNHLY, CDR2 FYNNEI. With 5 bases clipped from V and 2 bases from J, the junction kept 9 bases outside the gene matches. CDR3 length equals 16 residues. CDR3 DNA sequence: TGTGCCAGCAGTAGCACTACAGGGGTCCGCAATCAGCCCCAGCATTTT. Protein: CASSSTTGVRNQPQHF.

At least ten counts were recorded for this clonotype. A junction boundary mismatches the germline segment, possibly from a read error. In DNA form, the CDR3 reads TGTGCCAGCAGCCTAGCGGGCCCTAGCACAGATACGCAGTATTTT. Protein product: CASSLAGPSTDTQYF. V is TRBV7-2 and J is TRBJ2-3; 8 nucleotides match TRBD2. The length of the CDR3 is 15 residues. Germline-derived CDR1 and CDR2 are SGHTA and FQGNSA.

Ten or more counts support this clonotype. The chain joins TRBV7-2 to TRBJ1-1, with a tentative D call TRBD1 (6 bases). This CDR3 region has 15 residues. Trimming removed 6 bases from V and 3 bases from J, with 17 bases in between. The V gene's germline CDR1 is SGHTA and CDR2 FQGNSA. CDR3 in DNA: TGTGCCAGCAGTCCTCATAATCAGGGGTACACTGAAGCTTTCTTT. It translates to CASSPHNQGYTEAFF.

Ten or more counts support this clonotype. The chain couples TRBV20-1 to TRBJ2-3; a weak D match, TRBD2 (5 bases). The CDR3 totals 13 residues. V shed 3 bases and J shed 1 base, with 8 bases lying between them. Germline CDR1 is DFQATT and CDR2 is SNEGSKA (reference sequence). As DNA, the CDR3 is TGCAGTGCTAGGGAAGCGGGCACAGATACGCAGTATTTT. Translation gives CSAREAGTDTQYF.

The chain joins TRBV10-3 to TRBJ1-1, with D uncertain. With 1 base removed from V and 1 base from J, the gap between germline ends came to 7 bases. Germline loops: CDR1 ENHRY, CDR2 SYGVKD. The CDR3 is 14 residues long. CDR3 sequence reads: CAISELATNTEAFF. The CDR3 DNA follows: TGTGCCATCAGTGAGTTGGCCACGAACACTGAAGCTTTCTTT.

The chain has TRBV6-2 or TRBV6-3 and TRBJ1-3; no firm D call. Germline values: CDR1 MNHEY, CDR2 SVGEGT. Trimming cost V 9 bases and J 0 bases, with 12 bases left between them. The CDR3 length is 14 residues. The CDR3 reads CASHDRNSGNTIYF. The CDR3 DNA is TGTGCCAGTCACGACCGCAACTCTGGAAACACCATATATTTT.

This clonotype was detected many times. CDR3 DNA: TGTGCCAGCAGCCCAGGGGGGGCCACCTACAATGAGCAGTTCTTC. This codes for CASSPGGATYNEQFF. V usage is TRBV7-8 and J usage is TRBJ2-1; D is tentatively TRBD1 or TRBD2 (7 bases each). This CDR3 has 15 residues. CDR1 is SGHVS, CDR2 FQNEAQ, per germline. Trimming cost V 5 bases and J 2 bases, with 13 bases left between them.

The chain's CDR3 is CASSLVLGNTEAFF. The CDR3, as DNA: TGTGCCAGCAGCTTGGTCTTGGGGAACACTGAAGCTTTCTTT. This chain connects TRBV5-6 to TRBJ1-1; no reliable D call. Germline V lookup: CDR1 SGHDT, CDR2 YYEEEE. Trimming took 0 bases from V and 1 from J, leaving 7 bases between them. The CDR3 contains 14 residues.

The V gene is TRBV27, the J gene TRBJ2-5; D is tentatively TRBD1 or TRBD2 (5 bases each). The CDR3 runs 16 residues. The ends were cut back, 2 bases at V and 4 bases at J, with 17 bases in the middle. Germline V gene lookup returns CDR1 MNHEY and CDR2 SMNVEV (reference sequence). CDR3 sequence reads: CASSLRIGDGPETQYF. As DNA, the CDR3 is TGTGCCAGCAGTTTAAGGATAGGGGACGGACCAGAGACCCAGTACTTC.

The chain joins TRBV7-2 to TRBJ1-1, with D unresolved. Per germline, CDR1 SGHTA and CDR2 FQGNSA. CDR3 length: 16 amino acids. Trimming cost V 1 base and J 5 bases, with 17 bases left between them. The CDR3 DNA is TGTGCCAGCAGCTTAGAGAGGACGCCGATGGGGACTGAAGCTTTCTTT. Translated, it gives CASSLERTPMGTEAFF. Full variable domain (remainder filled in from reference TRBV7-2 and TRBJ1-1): GAGVSQSPSNKVTEKGKDVELRCDPISGHTALYWYRQSLGQGLEFLIYFQGNSAPDKSGLPSDRFSAERTGGSVSTLTIQRTQQEDSAVYLCASSLERTPMGTEAFFGQGTRLTVV.

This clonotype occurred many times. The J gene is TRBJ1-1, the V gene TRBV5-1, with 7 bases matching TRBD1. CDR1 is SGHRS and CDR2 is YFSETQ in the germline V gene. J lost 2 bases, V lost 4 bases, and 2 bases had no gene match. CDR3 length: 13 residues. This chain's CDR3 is CASSRDSNTEAFF. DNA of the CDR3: TGCGCCAGCAGCCGGGACAGCAACACTGAAGCTTTCTTT.

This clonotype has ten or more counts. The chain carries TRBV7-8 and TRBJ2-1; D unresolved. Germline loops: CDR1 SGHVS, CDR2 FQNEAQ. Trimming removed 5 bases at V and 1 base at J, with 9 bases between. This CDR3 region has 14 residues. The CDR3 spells CASSRASSYNEQFF. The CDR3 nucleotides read TGTGCCAGCAGCCGGGCCAGTTCCTACAATGAGCAGTTCTTC.

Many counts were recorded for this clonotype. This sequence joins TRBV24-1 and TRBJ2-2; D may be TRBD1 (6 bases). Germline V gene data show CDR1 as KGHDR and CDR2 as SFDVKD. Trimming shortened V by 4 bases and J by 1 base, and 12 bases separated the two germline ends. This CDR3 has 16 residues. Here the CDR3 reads CATSEGDKMNTGELFF. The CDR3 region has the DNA TGTGCCACCAGTGAGGGGGACAAGATGAACACCGGGGAGCTGTTTTTT.

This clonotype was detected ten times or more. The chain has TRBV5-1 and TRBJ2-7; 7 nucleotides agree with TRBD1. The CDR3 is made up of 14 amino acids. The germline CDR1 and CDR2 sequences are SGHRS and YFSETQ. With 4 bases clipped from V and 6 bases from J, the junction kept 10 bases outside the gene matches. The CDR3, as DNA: TGCGCCAGCAGCCCCAGGTTGACAGGGTTCGAGCAGTACTTC. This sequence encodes CASSPRLTGFEQYF.

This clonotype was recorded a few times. CDR3 DNA: TGTGCCACCAGCAGACTTCCGCGGGGCTACAATGAGCAGTTCTTC. This encodes CATSRLPRGYNEQFF. The rearrangement uses TRBV15 and TRBJ2-1, with a possible D match to TRBD2 (6 bases). Per the germline V gene, CDR1 is LNHNV and CDR2 is YYDKDF (reference sequence). The CDR3 covers 15 residues. Trimming took 2 bases from V and 3 from J, leaving 11 bases between them.

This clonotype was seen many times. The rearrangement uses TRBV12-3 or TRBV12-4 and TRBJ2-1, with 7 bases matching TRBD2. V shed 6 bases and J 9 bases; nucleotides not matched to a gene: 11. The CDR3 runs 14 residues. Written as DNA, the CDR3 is TGTGCCAGCAGCCGCCTTAGGGAGGGCGGTGAGCAGTTCTTC. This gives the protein CASSRLREGGEQFF.

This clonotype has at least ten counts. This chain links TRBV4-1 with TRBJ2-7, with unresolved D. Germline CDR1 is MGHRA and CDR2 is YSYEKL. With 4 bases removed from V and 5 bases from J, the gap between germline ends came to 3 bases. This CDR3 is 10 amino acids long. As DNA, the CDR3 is TGCGCCAGCAGCCCCGACGAGCAGTACTTC. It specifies CASSPDEQYF.